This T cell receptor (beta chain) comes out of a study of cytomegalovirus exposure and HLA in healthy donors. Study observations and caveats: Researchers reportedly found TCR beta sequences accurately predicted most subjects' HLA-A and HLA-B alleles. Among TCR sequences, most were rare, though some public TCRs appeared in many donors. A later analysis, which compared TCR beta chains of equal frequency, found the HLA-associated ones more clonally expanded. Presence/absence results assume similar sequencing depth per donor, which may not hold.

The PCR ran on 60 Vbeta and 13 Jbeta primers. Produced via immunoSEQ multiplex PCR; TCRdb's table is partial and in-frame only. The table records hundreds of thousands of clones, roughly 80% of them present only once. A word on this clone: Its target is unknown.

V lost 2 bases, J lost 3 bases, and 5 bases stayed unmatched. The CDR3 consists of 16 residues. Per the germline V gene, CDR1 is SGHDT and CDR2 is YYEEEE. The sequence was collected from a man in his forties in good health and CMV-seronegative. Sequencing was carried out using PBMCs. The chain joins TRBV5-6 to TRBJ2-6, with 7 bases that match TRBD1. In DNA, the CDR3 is TGTGCCAGCAGCTTAAGAGGGGGCGGTGGGGCCAACGTCCTGACTTTC. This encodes CASSLRGGGGANVLTF.